Listed here are 10 T cell receptor beta chains from one sample, sequenced in a study of CD8 T cells in Susac syndrome. Random hexamers served to reverse transcribe roughly 0.5 to 1 ug RNA. TCRdb ran MiXCR on the immunoSEQ multiplex PCR reads and lists one entry per CDR3 protein. The sample lists about 150,000 distinct CDR3 sequences; about 94% were seen once. Sequencing input: CD8+ T cells from PBMCs. Receptors were obtained from a human donor with multiple sclerosis.

The J gene is TRBJ2-1, the V gene TRBV9, with D tentatively TRBD1 or TRBD2 (5 bases each). Germline V gene lookup returns CDR1 SGDLS and CDR2 YYNGEE. The CDR3 spans 14 residues. The V end lost 3 bases, the J end lost 6 bases, and 13 bases lay between the germline ends. DNA of the CDR3: TGTGCCAGCAGCGGGGCGTGGGGGTCCAATGAGCAGTTCTTC. This encodes CASSGAWGSNEQFF.

The rearrangement joins TRBV30 to TRBJ1-6; 8 bases agree with TRBD1. Trimming at V came to 3 bases and at J to 5 bases, leaving 0 bases not matched to a gene. Germline V lookup: CDR1 GTSNPN, CDR2 SVGIG (reference sequence). The CDR3 runs to 13 residues. CDR3 residues: CAWRQGDNSPLHF. Written as DNA, the CDR3 is TGTGCCTGGAGACAGGGGGATAATTCACCCCTCCACTTT. The full variable domain, with the rest looked up from reference TRBV30 and TRBJ1-6, is SQTIHQWPATLVQPVGSPLSLECTVEGTSNPNLYWYRQAAGRGLQLLFYSVGIGQISSEVPQNLSASRPQDRQFILSSKKLLLSDSGFYLCAWRQGDNSPLHFGNGTRLTVT.

This clonotype was seen just once. J is TRBJ2-7 and V is TRBV28; D not certain. This CDR3 spans 12 amino acids. Germline-derived CDR1 and CDR2 are MDHEN and SYDVKM. V shed 6 bases and J shed 2 bases, with 8 bases lying between them. CDR3 loop: CASRTDTYEQYF. In nucleotides, the CDR3 is TGTGCCAGCAGAACCGACACCTACGAGCAGTACTTC.

This clonotype was observed a single time. The rearrangement links TRBV27 to TRBJ1-2; tentatively, D is TRBD1 (5 bases). Germline V gene lookup returns CDR1 MNHEY and CDR2 SMNVEV (reference sequence). V lost 2 bases to trimming and J lost 4 bases, with 11 bases between them. The CDR3 extends over 14 amino acids. The CDR3 sequence is CASSLNSGIYGYTF. In DNA, the CDR3 is TGTGCCAGCAGTTTAAATTCAGGGATCTATGGCTACACCTTC.

The table lists this clonotype with a few counts. This CDR3 reads CSATGTEYGYTF. The CDR3, as DNA: TGCAGTGCTACCGGGACAGAATATGGCTACACCTTC. This rearrangement joins TRBV20-1 to TRBJ1-2; 7 nucleotides align to TRBD1. The CDR3 is made up of 12 amino acids. Germline V gene data show CDR1 as DFQATT and CDR2 as SNEGSKA (reference sequence). Trimming removed 4 bases from V and 5 bases from J; junction bases left unmatched: 4.

The V and J genes are TRBV30 and TRBJ2-1; D is uncertain. Germline V CDR1 and CDR2: GTSNPN, SVGIG (reference sequence). The CDR3 sequence is 13 residues long. Trimming took 0 bases from V and 12 from J, leaving 15 bases between them. The CDR3 is CAWSVSRAVGQFF. CDR3 nucleotides: TGTGCCTGGAGTGTTTCTCGGGCAGTGGGGCAGTTCTTC.

The gene calls are TRBV5-6 and TRBJ1-6; no firm D call. This CDR3 is 16 amino acids long. The V gene's germline CDR1 is SGHDT and CDR2 YYEEEE. V shed 2 bases and J shed 0 bases, with 9 bases lying between them. The CDR3: CASSFGSSSYNSPLHF. For the CDR3, the DNA is TGTGCCAGCAGCTTTGGGTCAAGCTCCTATAATTCACCCCTCCACTTT.

This rearrangement joins TRBV30 to TRBJ2-1; D is perhaps TRBD1 or TRBD2 (6 bases each). V was trimmed by 4 bases and J by 5 bases, leaving 12 bases between them. The CDR3 loop spans 13 amino acids. Germline-derived CDR1 and CDR2 are GTSNPN and SVGIG (reference sequence). CDR3: CAWNWGANNEQFF. CDR3 DNA: TGTGCCTGGAATTGGGGGGCGAACAATGAGCAGTTCTTC.

Only one count was recorded for this clonotype. V and J are TRBV7-2 and TRBJ2-2, with D perhaps matching TRBD1 (6 bases). Germline CDR1 is SGHTA and CDR2 is FQGNSA. The CDR3 length is 14 residues. V lost 4 bases, J lost 5 bases, and 11 bases lay in between. The CDR3 nucleotides read TGTGCCAGCAGCTCTCTACAGGGTACCGGGGAGCTGTTTTTT. Translating it yields CASSSLQGTGELFF.

This clonotype appeared a single time. The gene calls are TRBV20-1 and TRBJ1-1; D remains unclear. The V gene's germline CDR1 is DFQATT and CDR2 SNEGSKA (reference sequence). The germline V and J ends were trimmed by 0 bases and 1 base, with 15 bases remaining between them. There are 16 residues in the CDR3. The CDR3 DNA reads TGCAGTGCTAGAGATTCGGTAAACCGACGGAACACTGAAGCTTTCTTT. It specifies CSARDSVNRRNTEAFF.